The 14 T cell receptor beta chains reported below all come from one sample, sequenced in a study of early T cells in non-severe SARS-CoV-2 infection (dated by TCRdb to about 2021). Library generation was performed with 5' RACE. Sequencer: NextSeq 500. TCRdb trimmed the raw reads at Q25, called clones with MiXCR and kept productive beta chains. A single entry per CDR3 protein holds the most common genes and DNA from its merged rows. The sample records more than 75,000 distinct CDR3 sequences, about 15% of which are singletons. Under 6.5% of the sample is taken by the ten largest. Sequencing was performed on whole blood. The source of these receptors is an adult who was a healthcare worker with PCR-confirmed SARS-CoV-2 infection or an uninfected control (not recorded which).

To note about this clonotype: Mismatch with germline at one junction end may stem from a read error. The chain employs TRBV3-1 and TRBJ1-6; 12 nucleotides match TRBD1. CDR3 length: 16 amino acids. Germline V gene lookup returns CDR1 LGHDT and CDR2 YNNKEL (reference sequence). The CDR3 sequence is CASSQGDRGLNSHLHF. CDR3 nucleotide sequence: TGTGCCAGCAGCCAGGGGGACAGGGGGCTTAATTCACACCTCCACTTT.

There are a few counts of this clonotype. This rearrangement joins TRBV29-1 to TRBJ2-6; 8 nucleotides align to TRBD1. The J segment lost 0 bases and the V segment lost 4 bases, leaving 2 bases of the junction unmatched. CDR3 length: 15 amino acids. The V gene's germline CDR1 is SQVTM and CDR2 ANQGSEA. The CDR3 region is CSVGTGSSGANVLTF. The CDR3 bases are TGCAGCGTTGGGACAGGGAGCTCTGGGGCCAACGTCCTGACTTTC.

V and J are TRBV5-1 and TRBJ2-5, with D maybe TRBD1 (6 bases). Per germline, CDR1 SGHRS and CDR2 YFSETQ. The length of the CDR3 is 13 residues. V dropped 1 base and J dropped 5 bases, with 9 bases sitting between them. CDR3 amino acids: CASSLLRGETQYF. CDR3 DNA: TGCGCCAGCAGCTTGTTAAGGGGGGAGACCCAGTACTTC.

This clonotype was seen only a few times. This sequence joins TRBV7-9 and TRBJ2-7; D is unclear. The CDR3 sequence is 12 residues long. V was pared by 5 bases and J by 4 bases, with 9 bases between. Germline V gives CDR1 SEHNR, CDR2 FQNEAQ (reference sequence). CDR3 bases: TGTGCCAGCAGCACGGACGGGTACGAGCAGTACTTC. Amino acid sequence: CASSTDGYEQYF.

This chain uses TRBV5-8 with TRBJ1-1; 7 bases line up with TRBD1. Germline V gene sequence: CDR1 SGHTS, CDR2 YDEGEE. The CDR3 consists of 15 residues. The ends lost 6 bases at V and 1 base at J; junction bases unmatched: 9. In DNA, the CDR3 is TGTGCCAGCACGACAGGGTACTCCACGAACACTGAAGCTTTCTTT. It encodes CASTTGYSTNTEAFF.

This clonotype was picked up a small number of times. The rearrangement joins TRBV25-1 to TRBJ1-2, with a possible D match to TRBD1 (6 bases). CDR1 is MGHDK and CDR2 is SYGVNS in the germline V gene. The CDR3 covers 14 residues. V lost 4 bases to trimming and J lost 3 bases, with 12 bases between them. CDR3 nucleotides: TGTGCCAGCAGTGCAACCGGGACATACTATGGCTACACCTTC. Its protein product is CASSATGTYYGYTF.

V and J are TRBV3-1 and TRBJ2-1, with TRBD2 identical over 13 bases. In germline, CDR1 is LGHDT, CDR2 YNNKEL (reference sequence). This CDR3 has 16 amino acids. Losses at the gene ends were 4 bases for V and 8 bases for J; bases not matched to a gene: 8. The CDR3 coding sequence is TGTGCCAGCAGCCCTCAACTAGCGGGGGGGCTCTATGAGCAGTTCTTC. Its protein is CASSPQLAGGLYEQFF.

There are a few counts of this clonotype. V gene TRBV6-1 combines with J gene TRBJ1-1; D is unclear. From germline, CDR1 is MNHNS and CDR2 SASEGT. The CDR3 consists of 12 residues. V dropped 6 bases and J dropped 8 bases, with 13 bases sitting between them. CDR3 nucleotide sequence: TGTGCCAGCAGGTCCGACGGATCCGAAGCTTTCTTT. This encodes CASRSDGSEAFF.

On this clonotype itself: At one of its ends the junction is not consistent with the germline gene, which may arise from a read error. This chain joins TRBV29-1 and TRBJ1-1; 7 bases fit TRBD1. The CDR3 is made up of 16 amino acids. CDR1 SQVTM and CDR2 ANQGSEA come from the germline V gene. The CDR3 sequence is CSVPSGGGRGGTEAFF. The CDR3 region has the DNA TGCAGCGTTCCAAGTGGTGGAGGTCGAGGGGGCACTGAAGCCTTCTTT.

This CDR3 is CASSLEGSGELFF. In DNA, the CDR3 is TGCGCCAGCAGCTTGGAAGGGTCCGGGGAGCTGTTTTTT. This rearrangement joins TRBV5-1 to TRBJ2-2; D uncertain. The germline V and J ends were trimmed by 0 bases and 6 bases, with 6 bases remaining between them. This CDR3 has 13 residues. CDR1 and CDR2 (germline): SGHRS, YFSETQ.

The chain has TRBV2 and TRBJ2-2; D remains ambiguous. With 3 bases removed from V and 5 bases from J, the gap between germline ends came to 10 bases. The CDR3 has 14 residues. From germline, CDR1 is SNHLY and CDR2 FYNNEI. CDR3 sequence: CASSETIVTGELFF. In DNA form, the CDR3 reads TGTGCCAGCAGTGAGACAATTGTAACCGGGGAGCTGTTTTTT.

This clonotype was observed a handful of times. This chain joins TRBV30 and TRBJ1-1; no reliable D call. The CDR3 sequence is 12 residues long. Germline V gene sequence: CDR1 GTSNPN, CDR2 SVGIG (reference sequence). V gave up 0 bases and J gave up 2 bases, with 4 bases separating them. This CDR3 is CAWSVGNTEAFF. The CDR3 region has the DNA TGTGCCTGGAGTGTAGGAAACACTGAAGCTTTCTTT.

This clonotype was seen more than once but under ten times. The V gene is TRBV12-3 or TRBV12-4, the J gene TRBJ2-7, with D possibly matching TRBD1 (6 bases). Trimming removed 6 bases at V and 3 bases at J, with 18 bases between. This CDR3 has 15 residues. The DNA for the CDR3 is TGTGCCAGCAGGAAAGCCCCGGGACACTACTACGAGCAGTACTTC. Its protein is CASRKAPGHYYEQYF.

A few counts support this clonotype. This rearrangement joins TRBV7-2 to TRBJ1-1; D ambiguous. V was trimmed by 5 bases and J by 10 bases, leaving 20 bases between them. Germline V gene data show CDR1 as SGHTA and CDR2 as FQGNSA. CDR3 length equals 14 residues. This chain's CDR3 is CASSPFNRDRRAFF. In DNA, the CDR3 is TGTGCCAGCAGCCCCTTTAACAGAGACCGAAGAGCTTTCTTT. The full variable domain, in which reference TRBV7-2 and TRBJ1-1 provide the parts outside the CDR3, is GAGVSQSPSNKVTEKGKDVELRCDPISGHTALYWYRQSLGQGLEFLIYFQGNSAPDKSGLPSDRFSAERTGGSVSTLTIQRTQQEDSAVYLCASSPFNRDRRAFFGQGTRLTVV.